These 30 T cell receptor beta chains originate from one sample sequenced in a study of cytomegalovirus exposure and HLA in healthy donors. TCRdb's table, derived via immunoSEQ multiplex PCR, lists solely in-frame clones and lacks some. The sample records 250,000 to 400,000 clones, 70% to 90% being singletons. Sequenced material: PBMCs. The receptor source for this set is a man younger than 45 in good health and CMV-seronegative.

The rearrangement links TRBV6-1 to TRBJ2-6; weak D call: TRBD2 (6 bases). Germline V gene data show CDR1 as MNHNS and CDR2 as SASEGT. V was pared by 0 bases and J by 4 bases, with 10 bases between. The CDR3 consists of 16 residues. The CDR3 nucleotides are TGTGCCAGCAGTGAAGCGCGGGGTCTAGGGGCCAACGTCCTGACTTTC. It is translated as CASSEARGLGANVLTF.

This chain links TRBV18 with TRBJ2-5, with TRBD1 matching 7 bases. CDR1 KGHSH and CDR2 LQKENI come from the germline V gene. This CDR3 comprises 15 residues. V gave up 3 bases and J gave up 2 bases; unmatched junction bases: 6. The CDR3 coding sequence is TGTGCCAGCTCACCGAACAGGGGTACTCAAGAGACCCAGTACTTC. It yields the protein CASSPNRGTQETQYF.

This sequence joins TRBV5-6 and TRBJ2-1; 11 bases are shared with TRBD2. Per the germline V gene, CDR1 is SGHDT and CDR2 is YYEEEE. The CDR3 sequence is 18 residues long. V was pared by 3 bases and J by 3 bases, with 11 bases of the junction left unmatched. The CDR3 sequence: CASSSTHLAGGNYNEQFF. As DNA, the CDR3 is TGTGCCAGCAGCTCGACCCACCTAGCGGGGGGTAACTACAATGAGCAGTTCTTC.

This clone was observed a single time. This chain links TRBV4-1 with TRBJ1-6; D unclear. The CDR3 extends over 16 amino acids. Germline V lookup: CDR1 MGHRA, CDR2 YSYEKL. V gave up 4 bases and J gave up 10 bases, with 20 bases separating them. The DNA of the CDR3 is TGCGCCAGCAGCCCAACCGGCAGAGGAGTAACCTCACCCCTCCACTTT. It specifies CASSPTGRGVTSPLHF.

The chain uses TRBV27 and TRBJ2-2, with 9 bases that match TRBD1. The CDR3 spans 16 residues. Looked up from germline, CDR1 is MNHEY and CDR2 is SMNVEV (reference sequence). Losses at the gene ends were 3 bases for V and 5 bases for J; bases not matched to a gene: 7. In DNA form, the CDR3 reads TGTGCCAGCAGTTTCGCCCGACAGGGGGGAACCGGGGAGCTGTTTTTT. Amino acids: CASSFARQGGTGELFF.

The V gene is TRBV7-2, the J gene TRBJ2-2; 12 bases fit TRBD2. Germline V lookup: CDR1 SGHTA, CDR2 FQGNSA. CDR3 length: 17 amino acids. Trimming at V came to 5 bases and at J to 0 bases, leaving 4 bases not matched to a gene. CDR3 loop: CASSPRLAGANTGELFF. CDR3 sequence (DNA): TGTGCCAGCAGCCCCCGACTAGCGGGGGCGAACACCGGGGAGCTGTTTTTT.

The chain joins TRBV15 to TRBJ1-2; 7 bases agree with TRBD1. V lost 0 bases, J lost 4 bases, and 5 bases stayed unmatched. The CDR3 totals 15 residues. Germline-derived CDR1 and CDR2 are LNHNV and YYDKDF (reference sequence). The CDR3 DNA is TGTGCCACCAGCAGAGAACTCGGGACAGTCTATGGCTACACCTTC. It is translated as CATSRELGTVYGYTF.

The V gene is TRBV2, the J gene TRBJ1-2; D uncertain. Germline CDR1 SNHLY, CDR2 FYNNEI. This CDR3 spans 15 amino acids. Trimming took off 7 bases at V and 1 base at J, with 16 bases between the two ends. CDR3 protein: CASINLPESNYGYTF. CDR3 DNA sequence: TGTGCCAGCATTAACCTTCCCGAGAGTAACTATGGCTACACCTTC. Supplemented by reference TRBV2 and TRBJ1-2, the full variable domain reads EPEVTQTPSHQVTQMGQEVILRCVPISNHLYFYWYRQILGQKVEFLVSFYNNEISEKSEIFDDQFSVERPDGSNFTLKIRSTKLEDSAMYFCASINLPESNYGYTFGSGTRLTVV.

This chain links TRBV6-6 with TRBJ2-7; 10 nucleotides line up with TRBD2. This CDR3 is 13 amino acids long. V shed 6 bases, J shed 5 bases, and the junction held 4 bases outside the gene matches. Germline V gene data show CDR1 as MNHNY and CDR2 as SVGAGI (reference sequence). Here the CDR3 DNA reads TGTGCCAGCAGCCGTCTAGCGGGGGACGAGCAGTACTTC. Its protein product is CASSRLAGDEQYF.

The chain recombines TRBV7-9 with TRBJ1-1; D perhaps matches TRBD1 (6 bases). Germline CDR1 reads SEHNR; CDR2 reads FQNEAQ (reference sequence). This CDR3 is built from 13 residues. V was clipped by 6 bases and J by 2 bases, with 10 bases between them. The CDR3 reads CASRTGSNTEAFF. The CDR3 DNA is TGTGCCAGCAGGACAGGATCCAACACTGAAGCTTTCTTT.

The rearrangement links TRBV7-2 to TRBJ2-7; possibly TRBD2 for D (5 bases). The CDR3 consists of 13 residues. Trimming took 3 bases from V and 6 from J, leaving 12 bases between them. Germline-derived CDR1 and CDR2 are SGHTA and FQGNSA. CDR3 sequence: CASSFLEGSEQYF. The CDR3 DNA sequence: TGTGCCAGCAGCTTCCTCGAAGGGAGCGAGCAGTACTTC.

The gene calls are TRBV19 and TRBJ1-5; possible D gene TRBD1, 5 bases. Trimming took 10 bases from V and 0 from J, leaving 16 bases between them. Germline CDR1 reads LNHDA; CDR2 reads SQIVND (reference sequence). The CDR3 runs 15 residues. In DNA form, the CDR3 reads TGTGCCACCCAACAGACAGAGTATAGCAATCAGCCCCAGCATTTT. Amino acids: CATQQTEYSNQPQHF.

This rearrangement joins TRBV2 to TRBJ2-2; TRBD1 might be the D (5 bases). Trimming removed 6 bases at V and 2 bases at J, with 10 bases between. The CDR3 spans 14 residues. CDR1 SNHLY and CDR2 FYNNEI come from the germline V gene. The CDR3 loop reads CASRFRENTGELFF. In nucleotides, the CDR3 is TGTGCCAGCAGGTTCAGGGAAAACACCGGGGAGCTGTTTTTT.

The chain joins TRBV6-4 to TRBJ2-2; 7 bases are shared with TRBD2. With 4 bases clipped from V and 2 bases from J, the junction kept 4 bases outside the gene matches. From germline, CDR1 is MRHNA and CDR2 SNTAGT. CDR3 length: 15 amino acids. Written as DNA, the CDR3 is TGTGCCAGCAGTGGGATAGCGGGTAACACCGGGGAGCTGTTTTTT. It yields the protein CASSGIAGNTGELFF.

The chain couples TRBV11-2 to TRBJ2-5, with 8 bases lining up with TRBD2. Germline trimming cut 5 bases from V and 5 bases from J; bases unmatched to any gene: 4. CDR1 SGHAT and CDR2 FQNNGV come from the germline V gene. The CDR3 sequence is 13 residues long. CDR3 nucleotide sequence: TGTGCCAGCAGCCCTAGCGGGTGGGAGACCCAGTACTTC. Translation: CASSPSGWETQYF. The full variable domain, its missing parts supplied by reference TRBV11-2 and TRBJ2-5, is EAGVAQSPRYKIIEKRQSVAFWCNPISGHATLYWYQQILGQGPKLLIQFQNNGVVDDSQLPKDRFSAERLKGVDSTLKIQPAKLEDSAVYLCASSPSGWETQYFGPGTRLLVL.

The rearrangement joins TRBV19 to TRBJ2-1; D is possibly TRBD2 (5 bases). Trimming removed 1 base from V and 3 bases from J, with 10 bases in between. Germline CDR1 reads LNHDA; CDR2 reads SQIVND (reference sequence). This CDR3 contains 15 residues. This CDR3 reads CASSIAGLGYNEQFF. The CDR3 DNA is TGTGCCAGTAGTATAGCGGGGTTGGGCTACAATGAGCAGTTCTTC.

The chain couples TRBV18 to TRBJ2-7; weak D call: TRBD1 (5 bases). Germline CDR1 KGHSH, CDR2 LQKENI. CDR3 size: 16 residues. V was cut by 3 bases and J by 0 bases, with 15 bases left in between. The CDR3 DNA reads TGTGCCAGCTCACCGGCCAAGGGGTTGAGCTCCTACGAGCAGTACTTC. Protein sequence: CASSPAKGLSSYEQYF.

The rearrangement links TRBV7-9 to TRBJ2-7; 9 bases map to TRBD1. Trimming removed 4 bases from V and 4 bases from J; junction bases left unmatched: 5. Germline V gives CDR1 SEHNR, CDR2 FQNEAQ (reference sequence). The CDR3 has 14 amino acids. The CDR3 is CASSYTGGGYEQYF. DNA for the CDR3: TGTGCCAGCAGCTATACAGGGGGCGGGTACGAGCAGTACTTC.

The chain links TRBV10-2 to TRBJ2-7; 8 bases are a match to TRBD2. This CDR3 comprises 16 residues. Per germline, CDR1 WSHSY and CDR2 SAAADI. The trim removed 2 bases at V and 5 bases at J, leaving 11 bases unmatched. The CDR3 loop reads CASSEAFKRGTDEQYF. The CDR3, as DNA: TGCGCCAGCAGTGAGGCCTTCAAGCGGGGGACCGACGAGCAGTACTTC.

The rearrangement uses TRBV5-1 and TRBJ1-6, with D possibly TRBD1 on 6 matching bases. This CDR3 spans 14 amino acids. Per the germline V gene, CDR1 is SGHRS and CDR2 is YFSETQ. Trimming removed 0 bases from V and 7 bases from J, with 8 bases in between. The CDR3 coding sequence is TGCGCCAGCAGCTTGGACAGGGTGAATTCACCCCTCCACTTT. Residues: CASSLDRVNSPLHF.

The chain uses TRBV6-5 and TRBJ2-7; 8 nucleotides agree with TRBD1. Germline lookup yields CDR1 MNHEY and CDR2 SVGAGI. The junction had 4 bases not matched to a gene; V was cut back by 2 bases and J by 1 base. There are 15 residues in the CDR3. CDR3 sequence reads: CASSYIGQGSYEQYF. CDR3 DNA: TGTGCCAGCAGTTACATCGGACAGGGATCCTACGAGCAGTACTTC.

The gene calls are TRBV2 and TRBJ1-1, with D tentatively TRBD1 (6 bases). This CDR3 spans 14 amino acids. The V gene's germline CDR1 is SNHLY and CDR2 FYNNEI. Deletions cut 6 bases from V and 0 bases from J, with 11 bases between. Here the CDR3 reads CASRDRAMNTEAFF. The CDR3 nucleotides are TGTGCCAGCAGGGACAGAGCTATGAACACTGAAGCTTTCTTT.

The genes are TRBV5-1 and TRBJ2-1; perhaps TRBD1 as D (6 bases). Germline CDR1 SGHRS, CDR2 YFSETQ. This CDR3 has 16 amino acids. V lost 2 bases to trimming and J lost 6 bases, with 18 bases between them. The CDR3 DNA reads as TGCGCCAGCAGCTTCACTACAGGGATGGCCCCCAATGAGCAGTTCTTC. Translated: CASSFTTGMAPNEQFF.

The chain employs TRBV7-2 and TRBJ2-1; 7 bases line up with TRBD2. Trimming at V came to 4 bases and at J to 8 bases, leaving 11 bases not matched to a gene. The CDR3 covers 15 residues. Germline V gene data show CDR1 as SGHTA and CDR2 as FQGNSA. Here the CDR3 DNA reads TGTGCCAGCAGCTCCAAAGGTAGCGGGTTTTATGAGCAGTTCTTC. This sequence encodes CASSSKGSGFYEQFF.

The chain combines TRBV7-9 with TRBJ2-1, with TRBD2 identical over 8 bases. The V segment lost 3 bases and the J segment 3 bases; nucleotides outside the gene matches: 7. CDR1 is SEHNR, CDR2 FQNEAQ, per germline (reference sequence). The CDR3 is 16 residues long. This CDR3 reads CASSFFAGGNYNEQFF. CDR3 DNA sequence: TGTGCCAGCAGCTTCTTTGCGGGGGGAAACTACAATGAGCAGTTCTTC.

This clone has just a few counts. The chain links TRBV7-2 to TRBJ2-7; weak D call: TRBD2 (6 bases). The CDR3 consists of 15 residues. Germline-derived CDR1 and CDR2 are SGHTA and FQGNSA. V shed 2 bases and J shed 0 bases, with 11 bases lying between them. The CDR3 sequence: CASSLQDGGSYEQYF. The CDR3 nucleotides are TGTGCCAGCAGCTTACAGGACGGGGGCTCCTACGAGCAGTACTTC.

This clone was recorded once. The rearrangement joins TRBV11-2 to TRBJ2-1; 8 bases map to TRBD2. V gave up 5 bases and J gave up 2 bases; unmatched junction bases: 8. CDR3 length equals 16 residues. Per germline, CDR1 SGHAT and CDR2 FQNNGV. The chain's CDR3 is CASSGKRGLAYNEQFF. For the CDR3, the DNA is TGTGCCAGCAGCGGAAAAAGGGGACTAGCCTACAATGAGCAGTTCTTC.

This sequence joins TRBV6-6 and TRBJ1-5; 8 bases match TRBD1. V was clipped by 5 bases and J by 6 bases; unmatched bases: 6. The length of the CDR3 is 14 residues. The V gene's germline CDR1 is MNHNY and CDR2 SVGAGI (reference sequence). For the CDR3, the DNA is TGTGCCAGCAGTGGACAGGGTGACAGTCAGCCCCAGCATTTT. This gives the protein CASSGQGDSQPQHF.

The chain links TRBV7-9 to TRBJ1-6; TRBD1 is a possible D gene (5 bases). The CDR3 totals 14 residues. Germline V gene data show CDR1 as SEHNR and CDR2 as FQNEAQ (reference sequence). The ends were cut back, 5 bases at V and 6 bases at J, with 11 bases in the middle. CDR3 bases: TGTGCCAGCAGCACCACAGGCTTTAATTCACCCCTCCACTTT. It translates to CASSTTGFNSPLHF.

The chain carries TRBV5-5 and TRBJ2-1; 8 bases agree with TRBD2. The junction had 6 bases not matched to a gene; V was cut back by 0 bases and J by 7 bases. The CDR3 loop spans 15 amino acids. Germline V gene sequence: CDR1 SGHKS, CDR2 YYEKEE (reference sequence). The CDR3 sequence: CASSLVGGGRNEQFF. The CDR3 DNA reads TGTGCCAGCAGCTTGGTAGGCGGGGGGCGGAATGAGCAGTTCTTC.